This record concerns one TCR beta chain sequence. This may be a read error, as it is one base from a much larger clone. The data were obtained in a study of T-cell reconstitution after alpha-beta-depleted transplantation in children. Germline values: CDR1 MNHEY, CDR2 SMNVEV (reference sequence). The CDR3 is 15 amino acids. V lost 4 bases to trimming and J lost 4 bases, with 16 bases between them. Molecular barcoding with unique molecular identifiers was used for the TCRbeta library. MiXCR, run by TCRdb on the PCR reads, gives a single entry per CDR3 protein. The sample holds approximately 200,000 distinct CDR3 sequences; more than 14% are singletons and the top ten take less than 15%.

The source of this sequence is a human donor who donated a stem cell graft to a child with acute lymphoblastic leukemia. Sample: PBMCs from the stem cell graft donor, taken from the stem cell graft. The chain uses TRBV27 and TRBJ1-2; no reliable D call. CDR3 sequence (DNA): TGTGCCAGCAGTTCCGCAGGCGCGCGCTCCTATGGCTACACCTTC. Amino acid sequence: CASSSAGARSYGYTF.